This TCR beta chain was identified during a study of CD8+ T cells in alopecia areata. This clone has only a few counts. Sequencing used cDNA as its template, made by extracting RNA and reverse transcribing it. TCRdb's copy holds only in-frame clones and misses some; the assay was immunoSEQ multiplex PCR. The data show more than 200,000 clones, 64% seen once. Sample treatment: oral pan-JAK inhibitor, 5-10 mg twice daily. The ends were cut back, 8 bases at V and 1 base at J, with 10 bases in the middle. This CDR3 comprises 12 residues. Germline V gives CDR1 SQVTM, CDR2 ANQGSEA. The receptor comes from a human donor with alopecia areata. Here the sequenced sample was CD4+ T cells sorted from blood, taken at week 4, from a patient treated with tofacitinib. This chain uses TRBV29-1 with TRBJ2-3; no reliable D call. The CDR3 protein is CSLGKGTDTQYF. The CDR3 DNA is TGCAGCCTTGGGAAGGGCACAGATACGCAGTATTTT.